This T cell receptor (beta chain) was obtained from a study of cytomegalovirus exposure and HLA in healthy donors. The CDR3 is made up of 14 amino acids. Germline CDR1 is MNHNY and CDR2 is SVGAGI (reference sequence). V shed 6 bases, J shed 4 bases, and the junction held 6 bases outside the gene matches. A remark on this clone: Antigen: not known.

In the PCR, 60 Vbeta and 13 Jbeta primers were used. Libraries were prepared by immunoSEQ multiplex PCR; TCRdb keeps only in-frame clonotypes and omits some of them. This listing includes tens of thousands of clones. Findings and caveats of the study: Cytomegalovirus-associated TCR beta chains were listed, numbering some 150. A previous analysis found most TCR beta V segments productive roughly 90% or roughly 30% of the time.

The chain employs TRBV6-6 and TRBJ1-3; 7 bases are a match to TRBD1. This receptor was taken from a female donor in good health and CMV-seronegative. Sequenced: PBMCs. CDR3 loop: CASRTQGRGNTIYF. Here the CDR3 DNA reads TGTGCCAGCAGAACACAGGGGAGGGGAAACACCATATATTTT.